The entry that follows covers one T cell receptor beta chain sequence. J gave up 3 bases and V 5 bases, and 3 bases lay outside the gene matches. From germline, CDR1 is PRHDT and CDR2 FYEKMQ (reference sequence). There are 13 residues in the CDR3. The sample is drawn from a study of blood T cell repertoires in COVID-19. The repertoire was sequenced with immunoSEQ multiplex PCR; TCRdb's copy has only in-frame clones and lacks some. This sample has approximately 200,000 clones, with less than 95% found just once. Sequencing was done on a sample of peripheral blood. The TCR sequence derives from a man younger than 45 with COVID-19, enrolled during active disease. This chain joins TRBV13 and TRBJ2-5, with 7 bases lining up with TRBD2. The CDR3 nucleotides read TGTGCCAGCAGCGCAGCGGGGAAAGAGACCCAGTACTTC. This sequence encodes CASSAAGKETQYF.